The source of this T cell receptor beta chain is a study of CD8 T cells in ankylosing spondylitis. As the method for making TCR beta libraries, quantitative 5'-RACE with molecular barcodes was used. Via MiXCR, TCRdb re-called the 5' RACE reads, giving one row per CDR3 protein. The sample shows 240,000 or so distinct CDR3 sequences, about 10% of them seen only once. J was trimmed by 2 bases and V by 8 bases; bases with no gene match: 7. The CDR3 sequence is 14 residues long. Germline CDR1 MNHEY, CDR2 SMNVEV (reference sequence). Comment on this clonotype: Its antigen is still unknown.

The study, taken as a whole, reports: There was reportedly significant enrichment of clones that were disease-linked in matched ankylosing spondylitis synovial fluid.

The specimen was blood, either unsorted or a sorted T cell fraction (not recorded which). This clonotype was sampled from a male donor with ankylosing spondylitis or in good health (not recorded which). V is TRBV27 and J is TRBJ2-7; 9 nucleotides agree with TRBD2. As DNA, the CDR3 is TGTGCCAGCCGGAGGGTAGCGGGAGCCTACGAGCAGTACTTC. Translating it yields CASRRVAGAYEQYF.